This T cell receptor (beta chain) was captured in a study of metastatic and nonmetastatic thyroid tumors. Study background: Repertoires from blood and tumor or nodule tissue of malignant and benign thyroid patients were compared. The study's findings and limits: It was reported that TCR beta diversity was significantly higher in malignant thyroid tumors than benign nodules, in blood and tumor.

None of the patients had undergone any treatment ahead of thyroid surgery. As for this clone: The antigen is undetermined.

Authors' methods: Across clinicopathological groups, CDR3 differences served as the basis for building a distant-metastasis classifier for papillary thyroid cancer. TCRdb used MiXCR to call clones anew from the PCR reads. The V and J calls, along with clone size, are taken from TCRdb and not from the paper's own processing. The table includes 15,000 to 20,000 clones, roughly 25% detected once. CDR3 length: 14 residues. The ends were cut back, 7 bases at V and 6 bases at J, with 19 bases in the middle. The germline gives CDR1 WNHNN, CDR2 SYGVQD (reference sequence). The TCR originated in a female donor with papillary thyroid cancer or a benign thyroid nodule (not recorded which). Some clones in this sample may be carry-over from other donors' samples. The chain employs TRBV10-1 and TRBJ2-7; possibly TRBD1 for D (7 bases). Sequencing was done on a sample of adjacent normal tissue. The CDR3 spells CASKVPGQGGEQYF. The CDR3 nucleotides read TGCGCCAGCAAAGTCCCCGGGCAGGGGGGCGAGCAGTACTTC.